This T cell receptor (beta chain) was sequenced in a study of blood T cell repertoires in COVID-19. Study-level background: Some COVID-19 samples were acute and others convalescent; all came from the United States, Italy and Spain.

Recruitment covered about 25 US areas and drew participants whose ages spanned about 18 to 100 years. Two negative PCRs, clearance, or symptom resolution were required of recovered Cohort 3 donors. As originally analysed: By means of reference gene primer amplification, nucleated cell counts were estimated. The protocol was immunoSEQ multiplex PCR, while the TCRdb copy is restricted to in-frame clones and leaves out a portion. V and J calls and clone size come straight from that table; D and trimming were deduced from the DNA. Of a few hundred thousand clones listed, 92% are singletons. This TCR came from a woman aged 25 to 39 who had recovered from COVID-19. The source material was PBMCs or T cells enriched from blood (not recorded which).

The CDR3 coding sequence is TGTGCCAGCACTGGGGGGGGGTTTGAAAAACTGTTTTTT. Encoded protein: CASTGGGFEKLFF. The chain joins TRBV28 to TRBJ1-4, with D possibly matching TRBD1 (5 bases). The CDR3 is 13 residues long. Germline CDR1 and CDR2: MDHEN and SYDVKM. V was pared by 7 bases and J by 7 bases, with 13 bases between.